The T cell receptor (beta chain) under discussion was sequenced for a study of cytomegalovirus exposure and HLA in healthy donors. Regarding the study as a whole: When the data were analyzed later, several of the most significant clusters appeared to be linked to common viral pathogens.

PCR employed 60 Vbeta and 13 Jbeta primers. Some clones are missing from TCRdb's copy, which holds only in-frame ones; the method was immunoSEQ multiplex PCR. The sample shows roughly 97,000 clones, roughly two thirds of them seen only once. Though probably carrying unrecorded immune exposures, donors were nominally healthy at sampling. With regard to this clone: Its antigen is not known. Different DNA sequences within this sample yield the same CDR3.

This CDR3 has 14 amino acids. With V trimmed by 4 bases and J by 1 base, 1 base remained unmatched. The germline V gene has CDR1 SNHLY and CDR2 FYNNEI. The material sequenced was PBMCs. The sequence was obtained from a man aged 40-49 years in good health and CMV-seronegative. V and J are TRBV2 and TRBJ2-1, with 7 positions matching TRBD1. In DNA, the CDR3 is TGTGCCAGCAGTGGACAGGGATCCTACAATGAGCAGTTCTTC. Protein: CASSGQGSYNEQFF.